Listed here is a single T cell receptor beta chain. The data originate from a study of cytomegalovirus exposure and HLA in healthy donors. Vbeta (60) and Jbeta (13) primers were used in the PCR. The method was immunoSEQ multiplex PCR; TCRdb's version includes in-frame clones alone and lacks a portion of them. The sample contains roughly 69,000 clones, 73% of which appear only once. Germline CDR1 is KGHSH and CDR2 is LQKENI. The ends were cut back, 1 base at V and 2 bases at J, with 15 bases in the middle. CDR3 length: 16 amino acids. This chain uses TRBV18 with TRBJ2-7; D perhaps matches TRBD2 (5 bases). The TCR comes from a man in his forties or fifties in good health and CMV-seronegative. Specimen: PBMCs. Here the CDR3 DNA reads TGTGCCAGCTCACCACGGTTTCCCGGGAAAGCCTACGAGCAGTACTTC. This gives the protein CASSPRFPGKAYEQYF.